The rows below give T cell receptor beta chains drawn from one sample of a study of cytomegalovirus exposure and HLA in healthy donors. TCRdb keeps only in-frame clones here, not all; method: immunoSEQ multiplex PCR. The sample includes some 120,000 clones, roughly 82% seen only once; the top ten take 2.5% to 3.5%. Input material: PBMCs. The receptors here all came from a woman aged 40 to 55 in good health and CMV-seropositive. Each CDR3 is given with its conserved first and last residue. Fields, in order: J gene, V gene, clone size, D gene, CDR3 DNA, CDR3 protein. A D gene is named only where the DNA matches it firmly. The size field is filled for only some rows; it gives once, few, many or a size class.

>TRBJ1-1|TRBV6-5|-|-
TGTGCCAGCAGCCAGAGCGACGGATGGAACACTGAAGCTTTCTTT
CASSQSDGWNTEAFF
>TRBJ2-2|TRBV11-2|-|-
TGTGCCAGCAGCTTATTGCAGGACACCGGGGAGCTGTTTTTT
CASSLLQDTGELFF
>TRBJ2-3|TRBV25-1|-|-
TGTGCCAGCAGTGCTCCTCGAGTGACGGGGGGCCTCACAGATACGCAGTATTTT
CASSAPRVTGGLTDTQYF
>TRBJ2-3|TRBV9|few|-
TGTGCCAGCAGCGTAGCTGAAACGGCAGATACGCAGTATTTT
CASSVAETADTQYF
>TRBJ2-3|TRBV5-4|few|-
TGTGCCAGCAGCTTAGGCGGGGACTCCACAGATACGCAGTATTTT
CASSLGGDSTDTQYF
>TRBJ1-2|TRBV29-1|-|-
TGCAGCGTTGAAGAATCAAGGGGAAAGTCGTTC
CSVEESRGKSF
>TRBJ2-1|TRBV7-3|few|-
TGTGCCAGCAGCCCTACGACAGGAAATGAGCAGTTCTTC
CASSPTTGNEQFF
>TRBJ1-2|TRBV29-1|-|-
TGCAGCGTTTTTCGGGAGACCCACTACACCTTC
CSVFRETHYTF
>TRBJ2-7|TRBV11-2|-|-
TGTGCCAGCAGCCCAAGCAGGGTGGCCTACGAGCAGTACTTC
CASSPSRVAYEQYF
>TRBJ1-4|TRBV7-6|-|-
TGTGCCAGCAGCTTAGTTGAGAGTAACCTTAATGAAAAACTGTTTTTT
CASSLVESNLNEKLFF
>TRBJ2-2|TRBV11-2|-|-
TGTGCCAGCAGCCCAAATTATAGCACCGGGGAGCTGTTTTTT
CASSPNYSTGELFF
>TRBJ2-7|TRBV19|-|TRBD2
TGTGCCAGTAGTATGCGTAGCGGGAGAGTCTTCTACGAGCAGTACTTC
CASSMRSGRVFYEQYF
>TRBJ1-5|TRBV5-6|-|-
TGTGCCAGCAGCTTTTTCGGTCAGCCCCAGCATTTT
CASSFFGQPQHF
>TRBJ2-5|TRBV4-2|-|-
TGTGCCAGCAGCCAAGATAAACCAGGCGGGGAGACCCAGTACTTC
CASSQDKPGGETQYF
>TRBJ1-2|TRBV5-4|-|TRBD1
TGTGCCAGCAGCCTCGGGACAGGGGCTCTCTCTAACTATGGCTACACCTTC
CASSLGTGALSNYGYTF
>TRBJ1-1|TRBV25-1|-|TRBD1
TGTGCCAGCAGCTTGGGACAGCTGAACACTGAAGCTTTCTTT
CASSLGQLNTEAFF
>TRBJ2-4|TRBV5-1|-|TRBD1
TGCGCCAGCAGCGCGGGACAGGGGGACAAAAACATTCAGTACTTC
CASSAGQGDKNIQYF
>TRBJ2-5|TRBV28|-|-
TGTGCCAGCAGCCAGACAGGGACTGGCGAGACCCAGTACTTC
CASSQTGTGETQYF
>TRBJ2-7|TRBV27|few|-
TGTGCCAGCACCAAAGGAGCGGACCTCTCCTACGAGCAGTACTTC
CASTKGADLSYEQYF
>TRBJ1-2|TRBV9|-|TRBD1
TGTGCCAGCAGCGTACAGGGGGCCTGGGAGGATAACTATGGCTACACCTTC
CASSVQGAWEDNYGYTF
>TRBJ1-1|TRBV29-1|-|TRBD1
TGCAGCGTTGATATGCGGGTGAGACAGGGTCTTACTGAAGCTTTCTTT
CSVDMRVRQGLTEAFF
>TRBJ2-7|TRBV28|-|-
TGTGCCAGCAGTTTTCCCGGGACACTGATCTCCTACGAGCAGTACTTC
CASSFPGTLISYEQYF
>TRBJ2-4|TRBV5-1|-|TRBD1
TGCGCCAGCAGTACCGGACAGGGGGGAGTCTTGGTCAAAAACATTCAGTACTTC
CASSTGQGGVLVKNIQYF
>TRBJ1-4|TRBV27|-|-
TGTGCCAGCAGTCTAAGAACTACTAATGAAAAACTGTTTTTT
CASSLRTTNEKLFF
>TRBJ1-3|TRBV5-1|-|TRBD1
TGCGCCAGCACCGTCCCGGGACAGGGCACCATATATTTT
CASTVPGQGTIYF
>TRBJ2-6|TRBV7-8|-|TRBD1
TGTGCGACAGGGGTGGGCTCTGGGGCCAACGTCCTGACTTTC
CATGVGSGANVLTF
>TRBJ2-7|TRBV6-5|-|-
TGTGCCAGCAGTTCCCCCGGCGAGCAGTACTTC
CASSSPGEQYF
>TRBJ2-7|TRBV5-4|-|-
TGTGCCAGCAGCTTCGGAGCTGAAAGCTACGAGCAGTACTTC
CASSFGAESYEQYF
>TRBJ2-7|TRBV18|-|TRBD1
TGTGCCAGCTCAACCGGGACAGGGGAGTACGAGCAGTACTTC
CASSTGTGEYEQYF
>TRBJ2-7|TRBV6-5|once|-
TGTGCCAGCAGTTACAGCGGGTTCATCACCTACGAGCAGTACTTC
CASSYSGFITYEQYF
>TRBJ1-6|TRBV5-5|-|-
TGTGCCAGCAGCTTGGTTACAGGGTCGGGTTCACCCCTCCACTTT
CASSLVTGSGSPLHF
>TRBJ1-1|TRBV5-6|few|TRBD1
TGTGCCAGCAGCTTGGAGGGGGCAGCTTTCTTT
CASSLEGAAFF
>TRBJ1-2|TRBV15|-|-
TGTGCCACCAGCAGACTGTCCTCCTATGGCTACACCTTC
CATSRLSSYGYTF
>TRBJ2-7|TRBV7-9|once|-
TGTGCCAGCAGCTCACCCTCAGGTGTTTCCCCCTACGAGCAGTACTTC
CASSSPSGVSPYEQYF
>TRBJ1-6|TRBV30|-|-
TGTGCCTGGAGTGTACTTGGGAGCTCCTATAATTCACCCCTCCACTTT
CAWSVLGSSYNSPLHF
>TRBJ1-1|TRBV6-5|-|-
TGTGCCAGCAGTTACGGACTCGGGGGGAGAGCTTTCTTT
CASSYGLGGRAFF
>TRBJ1-2|TRBV10-3|-|-
TGTGCCATCAGTGAGTGGGCGGGCTATGGCTACACCTTC
CAISEWAGYGYTF
>TRBJ1-1|TRBV27|-|-
TGTGCCAGCAGTCAACAACACGACACTGAAGCTTTCTTT
CASSQQHDTEAFF
>TRBJ1-4|TRBV5-1|few|TRBD1
TGCGCCAGCAGCACCTCTCGGGGACAGGGGACTGAAAAACTGTTTTTT
CASSTSRGQGTEKLFF
>TRBJ2-1|TRBV5-1|few|TRBD2
TGCGCCAGCAGCTTCGCTCTAGCGGCTAGCTCCTACAATGAGCAGTTCTTC
CASSFALAASSYNEQFF
>TRBJ2-7|TRBV10-3|-|-
TGTGCCATCAGTGAACTCTACGAGCAGTACTTC
CAISELYEQYF
>TRBJ2-7|TRBV7-2|-|TRBD2
TGTGCCAGCAGCTTAGTTAGACTAGCGGGAGCCTCCGAGCAGTACTTC
CASSLVRLAGASEQYF
>TRBJ2-6|TRBV6-1|-|-
TGTGCCAGCAGTGGAGGGGGGGCAGGCTCTGGGGCCAACGTCCTGACTTTC
CASSGGGAGSGANVLTF
>TRBJ1-2|TRBV9|-|TRBD1
TGTGCCAGCAGCGTTGGGGACAGGGAGGACTATGGCTACACCTTC
CASSVGDREDYGYTF
>TRBJ2-5|TRBV7-8|-|TRBD2
TGTGCCAGCAGCCCTGGACTAGCCGAATATCAGGAGACCCAGTACTTC
CASSPGLAEYQETQYF
>TRBJ2-5|TRBV28|once|-
TGTGCCAGCAGCCCCCTAGACAGTCTAGACCAAGAGACCCAGTACTTC
CASSPLDSLDQETQYF
>TRBJ2-4|TRBV5-8|-|TRBD1
TGTGCCAGCAGCAGACGGACAGGATCAGCCAAAAACATTCAGTACTTC
CASSRRTGSAKNIQYF
>TRBJ2-7|TRBV14|-|-
TGTGCCAGCAGCCTGCGCCGGGGGGCATCGTACGAGCAGTACTTC
CASSLRRGASYEQYF
>TRBJ1-1|TRBV29-1|-|-
TGCAGCGTTCAGAAACAGAAGAACACTGAAGCTTTCTTT
CSVQKQKNTEAFF
>TRBJ2-1|TRBV19|-|TRBD1
TGTGCCAGTAGAAACCAGGGGGCGTTCAACAATGAGCAGTTCTTC
CASRNQGAFNNEQFF
>TRBJ2-6|TRBV15|-|-
TGTGCCACCAGCAGAGATCAGGGGCGTGGGGCCAACGTCCTGACTTTC
CATSRDQGRGANVLTF
>TRBJ2-1|TRBV7-9|-|-
TGTGCCAGCGGGAAATCAGGGGTGGTCAATGAGCAGTTCTTC
CASGKSGVVNEQFF
>TRBJ2-3|TRBV29-1|-|TRBD2
TGCAGCGTTGAAGATCGGAGGCGGGGGGGCTTGGATACGCAGTATTTT
CSVEDRRRGGLDTQYF
>TRBJ2-3|TRBV2|-|TRBD1
TGTGCCAGCACTGACAGGGCAGATACGCAGTATTTT
CASTDRADTQYF